A selection of T cell receptor beta chains follows, all from one sample in a study of shared clonotypes between healthy human individuals. Libraries were prepared by immunoSEQ multiplex PCR; TCRdb keeps only in-frame clonotypes and omits some of them. The top ten clones hold about 0.4% of a sample with 1,400,000 or so clones, approximately 98.5% of them seen once. The specimen sequenced was naive CD4+ T cells sorted from blood. The receptors come from a young man in good health. Both conserved end residues are part of each CDR3. D genes are given only for firm matches. A clone size is listed for some rows: how often the clone was seen (once, few, many), or a class if it is expanded.

TRBV7-2	.	.	TRBJ1-5	TGTGCCAGCAGCCGGACAGAGACTAGCAATCAGCCCCAGCATTTT	CASSRTETSNQPQHF
TRBV7-2	.	.	TRBJ1-1	TGTGCCAGCAGCTCTGAGTGGATGAACACTGAAGCTTTCTTT	CASSSEWMNTEAFF
TRBV13	.	.	TRBJ2-5	TGTGCCAGCAGCCTCCGGCGCCCGTTGGGAGAGACCCAGTACTTC	CASSLRRPLGETQYF
TRBV10-3	.	TRBD2	TRBJ2-1	TGTGCCATCAATACCCCTAGCGGGAGTGGATCCTACAATGAGCAGTTCTTC	CAINTPSGSGSYNEQFF
TRBV5-6	.	.	TRBJ2-7	TGTGCCAGCAGCTTTCGGAAGTACGAGCAGTACTTC	CASSFRKYEQYF
TRBV5-1	once	.	TRBJ1-4	TGCGCCAGCAGCGTAGGGACCGCCGAGGTGGAAAAACTGTTTTTT	CASSVGTAEVEKLFF
TRBV15	.	.	TRBJ1-2	TGTGCCACCAGCAGCAGGGTAGGCTATGGCTACACCTTC	CATSSRVGYGYTF
TRBV9	.	.	TRBJ2-3	TGTGCCAGCAGCGTAGTAGGGGAAGATACGCAGTATTTT	CASSVVGEDTQYF
TRBV9	.	TRBD2	TRBJ2-1	TGTGCCAGCAGCGAGGGCCCTCCAGCGGGAGTCGGCAATGAGCAGTTCTTC	CASSEGPPAGVGNEQFF
TRBV10-2	.	.	TRBJ2-7	TGCGCCAGCAGTGCTTCTATCGAGCAGTACTTC	CASSASIEQYF
TRBV7-2	.	TRBD1	TRBJ2-7	TGTGCCAGCAGCGAACAGGGGAAGTACCACGAGCAGTACTTC	CASSEQGKYHEQYF
TRBV28	.	TRBD1	TRBJ2-3	TGTGCCACTTTCGACAGGGGGAGCACAGATACGCAGTATTTT	CATFDRGSTDTQYF
TRBV18	.	TRBD1	TRBJ2-1	TGTGCCAGCTCACACCTAAAACAGGGGGCAATCCTCGATGGTGAGCAGTTCTTC	CASSHLKQGAILDGEQFF
TRBV25-1	.	TRBD2	TRBJ2-1	TGTGCCAGCAGTGGACTAGCTGAGCAGTTCTTC	CASSGLAEQFF
TRBV10-2	.	TRBD1	TRBJ2-7	TGCGCCAGCAGCCAGACAGGGGATAAGGGGCAGTACTTC	CASSQTGDKGQYF
TRBV5-1	.	.	TRBJ2-1	TGCGCCAGCAGCTTGACAGCGGCTAATGAGCAGTTCTTC	CASSLTAANEQFF
TRBV7-9	.	.	TRBJ2-3	TGTGCCAGCAGCCCTCGGACCTTAACAGATACGCAGTATTTT	CASSPRTLTDTQYF
TRBV11-2	.	.	TRBJ2-1	TGTGCCAGCAGAGCTTACAATGAGCAGTTCTTC	CASRAYNEQFF
TRBV6-4	.	.	TRBJ2-2	TGTGCCAGCAGTGACCCCACCGGGGAGCTGTTTTTT	CASSDPTGELFF
TRBV27	.	.	TRBJ2-7	TGTGCCAGCAGTTTTGGGGCCGGGGAGCAGTACTTC	CASSFGAGEQYF
TRBV11-1	.	.	TRBJ2-5	TGTGCCAGCGTCGTGGCAGGGGGGGAGAAAGAGACCCAGTACTTC	CASVVAGGEKETQYF
TRBV18	.	.	TRBJ2-7	TGTGCCAGCTCACCCCGTCCGAAGGGGCGGGTTAGCTCCTACGAGCAGTACTTC	CASSPRPKGRVSSYEQYF